The clone carrying this T cell receptor (beta chain) was counted a few times. Its antigen is currently unknown. The data derive from a study of vaccination and CD4 T cells after COVID-19. Points from the study as a whole: Recorded median SARS-CoV-2-reactive clonotype numbers increased from around 19 to 38 without reaching significance.

Sequenced with the Oncomine TCR Beta short-read assay was DNA taken from cultured CD4+ T cells. Via MiXCR, TCRdb re-called the PCR reads, giving one row per CDR3 protein. The table records 11,000 or so distinct CDR3 sequences, around 28% of them present only once. Regarding treatment: roughly 11-day PBMC culture with coronavirus spike peptide pools or control peptides (ViraFEST assay). The CDR3 spans 14 residues. Germline-derived CDR1 and CDR2 are MNHNS and SASEGT. With 7 bases clipped from V and 0 bases from J, the junction kept 4 bases outside the gene matches. Input material: cultured CD4+ T cells from blood. This TCR was recovered from a human donor with COVID-19. The genes are TRBV6-1 and TRBJ2-7; TRBD2 matches at 9 bases. In DNA form, the CDR3 reads TGTGCCAGCATGGAGCGGGGGGTCTCCTACGAGCAGTACTTC. It codes for CASMERGVSYEQYF.